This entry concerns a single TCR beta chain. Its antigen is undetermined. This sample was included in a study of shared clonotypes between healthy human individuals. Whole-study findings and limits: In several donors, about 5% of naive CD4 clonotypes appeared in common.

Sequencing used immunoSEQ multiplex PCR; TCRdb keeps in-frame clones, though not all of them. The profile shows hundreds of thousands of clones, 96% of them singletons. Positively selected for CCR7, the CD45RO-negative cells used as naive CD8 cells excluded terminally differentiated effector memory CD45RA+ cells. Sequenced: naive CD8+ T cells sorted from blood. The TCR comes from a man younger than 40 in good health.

CDR3 region: CSVDGERDTDTQYF. The CDR3 coding sequence is TGCAGCGTTGACGGGGAGCGGGATACGGATACGCAGTATTTT. The genes are TRBV29-1 and TRBJ2-3, with 7 bases fitting TRBD2. The V segment lost 3 bases and the J segment 6 bases; nucleotides outside the gene matches: 9. The CDR3 is 14 amino acids. Germline V CDR1 and CDR2: SQVTM, ANQGSEA.